This T cell receptor beta chain was sequenced during a study of blood T cells in healthy people across ages. V lost 5 bases and J 0 bases, leaving 12 bases between the germline ends. CDR1 and CDR2 (germline): SGHTA, FQGNSA. The CDR3 loop spans 15 amino acids. Total RNA amounts of at least 5 micrograms were extracted per sample. PCR was performed a second time for roughly 7 to 11 cycles using a sample-barcoded 5' primer and a J-beta primer mix. Each of the cDNA molecules was tagged by a template-switch adaptor with 12 random nucleotides. TCRdb reanalysed the 5' RACE reads using MiXCR and keeps one entry per CDR3 protein. This sample yields around 1.1 million distinct CDR3 sequences, of which approximately 38% are seen a single time; around 13% belongs to the top ten.

This TCR derives from a man younger than 35 in good health. Sequenced material: blood. J is TRBJ2-3 and V is TRBV7-2; no definite D call. CDR3 in amino acids: CASSALYSSTDTQYF. CDR3 in DNA: TGTGCCAGCAGCGCCTTATACTCTAGCACAGATACGCAGTATTTT.